The rows below give T cell receptor beta chains drawn from one sample of a study of T-cell memory formation after mild COVID-19. MiXCR, applied by TCRdb to the 5' RACE reads, yields one record per CDR3 protein. The table has 180,000 or so distinct CDR3 sequences, around a tenth seen once. The sequencing sample was made of PBMCs or a T cell subset sorted from them (not recorded which). These receptor sequences come from a young man who had mild COVID-19 (a few samples of this study predate the infection). Cell type and time point are not known. Both conserved end residues are part of each CDR3. D genes are given only for firm matches. For some rows the clone size is stated as once, few or many, or as a class when expanded; others skip it.

v_call	clone_size	d_call	j_call	cdr3_nt	cdr3_aa
TRBV5-1	many	.	TRBJ2-1	TGCGCCAGCACGGCACATGAGGGTAATGAGCAGTTCTTC	CASTAHEGNEQFF
TRBV12-3/TRBV12-4	many	TRBD2	TRBJ2-3	TGTGCCAGCAGTCCAGCGGGGGGAACCACAGATACGCAGTATTTT	CASSPAGGTTDTQYF
TRBV12-3/TRBV12-4	many	.	TRBJ2-5	TGTGCCAGCAGCTTAGGACGGGGGCGAGAGGAGACCCAGTACTTC	CASSLGRGREETQYF
TRBV7-2	.	.	TRBJ2-7	TGTGCCAGCAGCCCGAGGTCGATCGAGCAGTACTTC	CASSPRSIEQYF
TRBV9	few	.	TRBJ2-3	TGTGCCAGCAGCGTTAAGGGAGGCACAGATACGCAGTATTTT	CASSVKGGTDTQYF
TRBV7-3	.	.	TRBJ1-6	TGTGCCAGCAGCTTGGAACCGGGACGGAATAATTCACCCCTCCACTTT	CASSLEPGRNNSPLHF
TRBV12-3/TRBV12-4	few	.	TRBJ2-1	TGTGCCAGCAGTTTAGCAGGAAAAGGCTTCTTC	CASSLAGKGFF
TRBV6-2/TRBV6-3	many	.	TRBJ2-5	TGTGCCAGCAGTCCGACAGTCTGGGAGACCCAGTACTTC	CASSPTVWETQYF
TRBV24-1	many	.	TRBJ2-3	TGTGCCACCAGTGAGGCCCAGACAGATACGCAGTATTTT	CATSEAQTDTQYF
TRBV24-1	few	.	TRBJ2-1	TGTGCCACCAGTGATTTGACCGTAAATGAGCAGTTCTTC	CATSDLTVNEQFF
TRBV5-1	many	.	TRBJ2-5	TGCGCCAGCAGCGCGGGACCCCAAGAGACCCAGTACTTC	CASSAGPQETQYF
TRBV5-1	few	.	TRBJ2-3	TGCGCCAGCAGCTCCCTAGCCGGGCGTCAGTCTACGCAGTATTTT	CASSSLAGRQSTQYF
TRBV5-1	many	TRBD2	TRBJ2-5	TGCGCCAGCAGCTGGACACGGGGGGTACAAGAGACCCAGTACTTC	CASSWTRGVQETQYF
TRBV12-3/TRBV12-4	.	TRBD1	TRBJ1-5	TGTGCCAGCAGTTTGAAAGGACAGGGTTTTGGTCAGCCCCAGCATTTT	CASSLKGQGFGQPQHF
TRBV19	few	TRBD2	TRBJ2-2	TGTGCCAGTAGCCAGACCCCGGGGGGGGGATTCCGACTGTTTTTT	CASSQTPGGGFRLFF
TRBV7-7	many	.	TRBJ2-1	TGTGCCAGCAGCTTAGGACTCCTCGGTGAGCAGTTCTTC	CASSLGLLGEQFF
TRBV4-3	.	.	TRBJ1-2	TGCGCCAGCAGCCCGAGAGGCACCAACTATGGCTACACCTTC	CASSPRGTNYGYTF
TRBV6-6	few	TRBD1	TRBJ1-2	TGTGCCAGCAGTTACGACAGGGGTTATGGCTACACCTTC	CASSYDRGYGYTF
TRBV5-1	many	TRBD1	TRBJ2-1	TGCGCCAGCAGCCCACCGGGACAGACCAATGAGCAGTTCTTC	CASSPPGQTNEQFF
TRBV4-2	few	.	TRBJ2-5	TGTGCCAGCAGCCAAGATAGCTCTTTGAACCAAGAGACCCAGTACTTC	CASSQDSSLNQETQYF
TRBV7-8	.	TRBD2	TRBJ2-7	TGTGCCAGCAGCGGGACTAGAAACTCCTACGAGCAGTACTTC	CASSGTRNSYEQYF
TRBV7-2	few	.	TRBJ1-5	TGTGCCAGCAGCTTAGGCGGCCCCAATCAGCCCCAGCATTTT	CASSLGGPNQPQHF
TRBV5-4	few	TRBD2	TRBJ2-5	TGTGCCAGCAGGAGCGGGGGGGCCCTCGGCCAAGAGACCCAGTACTTC	CASRSGGALGQETQYF
TRBV5-1	few	.	TRBJ2-5	TGCGCCAGCAGCTCGGAACCACTCCGGAGGGAGACCCAGTACTTC	CASSSEPLRRETQYF
TRBV20-1	medium-sized	TRBD2	TRBJ2-3	TGCAGTGCCAGTCAGACTAGCGGCCTCACAGATACGCAGTATTTT	CSASQTSGLTDTQYF
TRBV4-1	.	.	TRBJ2-7	TGCGCCAGCAGCCGCTTCCGGGCGGACGAGCAGTACTTC	CASSRFRADEQYF
TRBV6-2/TRBV6-3	few	TRBD1	TRBJ2-4	TGTGCCAGCAGTTACTCCGGGACAGAAAACATTCAGTACTTC	CASSYSGTENIQYF
TRBV5-5	many	TRBD1	TRBJ2-6	TGTGCCAGCAGTTTTACAGGGGGGCCTGGGGCCAACGTCCTGACTTTC	CASSFTGGPGANVLTF
TRBV7-7	.	TRBD2	TRBJ2-3	TGTGCTAGCAGCTTGAGCGGGGGCGGGATAGATACGCAGTATTTT	CASSLSGGGIDTQYF
TRBV20-1	.	TRBD1	TRBJ2-1	TGCAGTGCTAGGGTGACAGGGGGCTACAATGAGCAGTTCTTC	CSARVTGGYNEQFF
TRBV5-1	.	.	TRBJ2-3	TGCGCCAGCAGCTTCCCACAGGTATCCACAGATACGCAGTATTTT	CASSFPQVSTDTQYF
TRBV30	.	TRBD1	TRBJ1-5	TGTGCCTGGAGGACAGGGGGTTGGGATCAGCCCCAGCATTTT	CAWRTGGWDQPQHF
TRBV28	.	.	TRBJ2-1	TGTGCCAGCAGCTCCGGAGCAGGCCCCTACAATGAGCAGTTCTTC	CASSSGAGPYNEQFF
TRBV6-6	.	.	TRBJ2-3	TGTGCCAGCAGCTGGGCGCAGGGGGATACGCAGTATTTT	CASSWAQGDTQYF
TRBV28	.	.	TRBJ1-3	TGTGCCAGCGGGTCCGGGTTCGGAAACACCATATATTTT	CASGSGFGNTIYF
TRBV7-2	few	.	TRBJ1-1	TGTGCCAGCAGCTTAGCTCTAAGGACTGAAGCTTTCTTT	CASSLALRTEAFF
TRBV29-1	.	.	TRBJ1-1	TGCAGCGTTGAAGTTCAGGAATGGACTGAAGCTTTCTTT	CSVEVQEWTEAFF
TRBV7-2	.	TRBD2	TRBJ2-1	TGTGCCAGCAGCTTATCGGGCCCTACTAGCGGGACTTACAATGAGCAGTTCTTC	CASSLSGPTSGTYNEQFF
TRBV6-6	many	.	TRBJ2-6	TGTGCCAGCAGTTACGGACAGAGAGGGGCCAACGTCCTGACTTTC	CASSYGQRGANVLTF
TRBV5-5	few	.	TRBJ1-5	TGTGCCAGCAGCTTTGGGGGGGAAGATCAGCCCCAGCATTTT	CASSFGGEDQPQHF
TRBV18	.	.	TRBJ2-7	TGTGCCAGCTCACCAGAGCGCGAGCAGTACTTC	CASSPEREQYF
TRBV7-2	few	.	TRBJ1-5	TGTGCCAGCAGCCCCCGGGACATGGACCAGCCCCAGCATTTT	CASSPRDMDQPQHF
TRBV7-9	.	TRBD1	TRBJ1-5	TGTGCCAGCAGCTCAACAGGGGGAGATAGCAATCAGCCCCAGCATTTT	CASSSTGGDSNQPQHF
TRBV10-3	few	.	TRBJ1-1	TGTGCCATCAGGGCAGGGAACACTGAAGCTTTCTTT	CAIRAGNTEAFF
TRBV7-2	many	.	TRBJ1-1	TGTGCCAGCAGCTTCCAGGGGAACACTGAAGCTTTCTTT	CASSFQGNTEAFF
TRBV4-2	few	.	TRBJ1-1	TGTGCCAGCAGCCACCGGACAGCGGCGGGAATTTATATTCTAAGCTTT	CASSHRTAAGIYILSF
TRBV7-9	few	.	TRBJ2-3	TGTGCCAGCAGGGAAGGGACGGCCACAGATACGCAGTATTTT	CASREGTATDTQYF
TRBV15	few	TRBD1	TRBJ2-5	TGTGCCACCAGCGACGGGACAGGGGTGTCCTTC	CATSDGTGVSF
TRBV5-1	few	TRBD1	TRBJ1-6	TGCGCCAGCACGACAGGGCTGCTTTCACCCCTCCACTTT	CASTTGLLSPLHF
TRBV5-6	.	.	TRBJ2-6	TGTGCCAGCAGCTTGGCAGGATCTGGGGCCAACGTCCTGACTTTC	CASSLAGSGANVLTF
TRBV20-1	few	.	TRBJ1-1	TGCAGTGCTAGTTACCTAATGGGGGCCAATAGGGACACTGAAGCTTTCTTT	CSASYLMGANRDTEAFF
TRBV5-4	.	.	TRBJ2-3	TGTGCCAGCACCACCGTGGGCACAGATACGCAGTATTTT	CASTTVGTDTQYF
TRBV6-1	.	.	TRBJ2-3	TGTGCCAGCACCTCCTGGAGGGGAGCCACAGATACGCAGTATTTT	CASTSWRGATDTQYF
TRBV20-1	few	.	TRBJ2-2	TGCAGTGCTAGAGATGGGGCAATCCCCACCGGGGAGCTGTTTTTT	CSARDGAIPTGELFF
TRBV18	few	.	TRBJ1-2	TGTGCCAGCTCACCAACGGACGGGCCAATAGGTGGCTACACCTTC	CASSPTDGPIGGYTF
TRBV5-4	few	.	TRBJ2-5	TGTGCCAGCAGCGCTCAGGGGGGGGAGACCCAGTACTTC	CASSAQGGETQYF
TRBV4-2	.	.	TRBJ2-5	TGTGCCAGCAGCCAAGGGGACCCTCAAGAGACCCAGTACTTC	CASSQGDPQETQYF
TRBV7-9	few	.	TRBJ1-1	TGTGCCAGCAGCTTAAGGGCGGTATGGGGCCCCGCGGGTCCTGAAGCTTTCTTT	CASSLRAVWGPAGPEAFF
TRBV5-1	.	.	TRBJ2-7	TGCGCCAGCAGCCGGGAGAGGTCCTCCTACGAGCAGTACTTC	CASSRERSSYEQYF